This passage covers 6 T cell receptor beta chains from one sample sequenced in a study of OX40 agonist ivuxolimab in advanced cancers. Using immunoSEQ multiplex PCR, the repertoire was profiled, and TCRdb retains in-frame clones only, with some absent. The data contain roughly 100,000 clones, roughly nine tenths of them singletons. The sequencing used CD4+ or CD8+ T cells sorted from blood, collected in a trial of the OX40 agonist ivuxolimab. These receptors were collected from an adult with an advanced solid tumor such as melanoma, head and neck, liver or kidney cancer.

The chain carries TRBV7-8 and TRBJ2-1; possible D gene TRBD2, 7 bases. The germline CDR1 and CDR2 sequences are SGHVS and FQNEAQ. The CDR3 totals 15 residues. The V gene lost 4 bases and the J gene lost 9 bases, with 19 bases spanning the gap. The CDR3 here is CASSSRGTTLGEQFF. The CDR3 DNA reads TGTGCCAGCAGCTCAAGGGGGACTACCTTGGGTGAGCAGTTCTTC.

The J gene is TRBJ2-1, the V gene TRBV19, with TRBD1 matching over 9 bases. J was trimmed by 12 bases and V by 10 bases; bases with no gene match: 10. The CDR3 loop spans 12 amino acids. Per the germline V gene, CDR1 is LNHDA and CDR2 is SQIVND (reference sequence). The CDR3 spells CATRDRVHLQFF. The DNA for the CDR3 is TGTGCCACTCGGGACAGGGTCCATCTGCAGTTCTTC.

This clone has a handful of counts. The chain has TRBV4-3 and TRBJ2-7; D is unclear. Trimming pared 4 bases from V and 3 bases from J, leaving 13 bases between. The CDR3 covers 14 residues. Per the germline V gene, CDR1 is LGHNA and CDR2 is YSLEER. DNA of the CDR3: TGCGCCAGCAGCCTTGACACGGGTTACTACGAGCAGTACTTC. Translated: CASSLDTGYYEQYF.

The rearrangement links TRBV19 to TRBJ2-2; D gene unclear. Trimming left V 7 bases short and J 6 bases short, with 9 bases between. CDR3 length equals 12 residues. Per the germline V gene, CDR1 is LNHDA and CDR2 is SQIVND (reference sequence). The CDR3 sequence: CASKHRAGELFF. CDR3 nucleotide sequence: TGTGCCAGTAAACACAGAGCCGGGGAGCTGTTTTTT.

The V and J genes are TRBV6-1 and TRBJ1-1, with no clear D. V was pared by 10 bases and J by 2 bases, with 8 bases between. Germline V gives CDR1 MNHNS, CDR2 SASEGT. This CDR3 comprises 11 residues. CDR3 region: CAILSNTEAFF. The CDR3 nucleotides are TGTGCCATCCTCTCCAACACTGAAGCTTTCTTT.

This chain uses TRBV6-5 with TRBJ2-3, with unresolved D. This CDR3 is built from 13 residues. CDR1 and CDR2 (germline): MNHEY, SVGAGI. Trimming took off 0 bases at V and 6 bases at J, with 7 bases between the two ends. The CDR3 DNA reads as TGTGCCAGCAGTTACTCGTTTTCTGATACGCAGTATTTT. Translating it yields CASSYSFSDTQYF.